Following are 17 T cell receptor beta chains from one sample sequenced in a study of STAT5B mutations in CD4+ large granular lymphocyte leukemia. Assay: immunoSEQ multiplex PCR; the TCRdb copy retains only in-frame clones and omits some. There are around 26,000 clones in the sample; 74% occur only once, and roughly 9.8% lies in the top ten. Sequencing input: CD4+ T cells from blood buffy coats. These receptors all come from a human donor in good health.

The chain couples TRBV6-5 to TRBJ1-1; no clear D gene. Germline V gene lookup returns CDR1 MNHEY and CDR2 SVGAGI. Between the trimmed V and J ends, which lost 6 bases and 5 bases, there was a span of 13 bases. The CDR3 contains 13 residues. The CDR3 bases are TGTGCCAGCAGCGCCTGGGCCCGGACTGAAGCTTTCTTT. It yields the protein CASSAWARTEAFF.

CDR3 residues: CASTPGQGRTYNEQFF. Here the CDR3 DNA reads TGTGCCAGTACTCCGGGACAGGGTCGGACCTACAATGAGCAGTTCTTC. V is TRBV19 and J is TRBJ2-1, with TRBD1 identical over 9 bases. Germline V gene sequence: CDR1 LNHDA, CDR2 SQIVND (reference sequence). The CDR3 consists of 16 residues. V was pared by 7 bases and J by 2 bases, with 9 bases of the junction left unmatched.

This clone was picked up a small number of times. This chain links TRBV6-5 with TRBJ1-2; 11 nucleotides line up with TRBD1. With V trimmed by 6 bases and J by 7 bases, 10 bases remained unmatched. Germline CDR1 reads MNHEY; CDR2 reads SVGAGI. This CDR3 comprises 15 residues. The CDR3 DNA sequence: TGTGCCAGCAGGGCCGGGACAGGGGGACCAAGTGGCTACACCTTC. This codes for CASRAGTGGPSGYTF.

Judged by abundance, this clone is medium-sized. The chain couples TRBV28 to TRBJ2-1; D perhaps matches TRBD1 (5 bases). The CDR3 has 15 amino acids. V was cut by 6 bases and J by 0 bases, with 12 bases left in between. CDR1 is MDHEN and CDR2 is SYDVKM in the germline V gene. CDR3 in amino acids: CASSTGSSSYNEQFF. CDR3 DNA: TGTGCCAGCAGCACAGGCTCAAGCTCCTACAATGAGCAGTTCTTC.

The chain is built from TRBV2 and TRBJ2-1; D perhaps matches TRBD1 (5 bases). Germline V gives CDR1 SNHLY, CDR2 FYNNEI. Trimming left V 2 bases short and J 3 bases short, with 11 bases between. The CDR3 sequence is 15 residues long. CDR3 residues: CASSEQGLNYNEQFF. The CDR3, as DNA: TGTGCCAGCAGTGAACAGGGATTAAACTACAATGAGCAGTTCTTC.

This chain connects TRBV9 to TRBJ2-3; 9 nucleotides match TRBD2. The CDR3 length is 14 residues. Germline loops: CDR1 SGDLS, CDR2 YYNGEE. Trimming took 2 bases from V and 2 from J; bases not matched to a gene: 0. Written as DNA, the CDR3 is TGTGCCAGCAGCGTGGGACTAGCCACAGATACGCAGTATTTT. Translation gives CASSVGLATDTQYF.

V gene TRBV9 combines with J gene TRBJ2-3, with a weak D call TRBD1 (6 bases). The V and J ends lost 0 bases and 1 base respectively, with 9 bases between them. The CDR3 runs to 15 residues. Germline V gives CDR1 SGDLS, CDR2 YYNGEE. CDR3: CASSVVGAGTDTQYF. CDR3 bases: TGTGCCAGCAGCGTAGTGGGGGCTGGCACAGATACGCAGTATTTT.

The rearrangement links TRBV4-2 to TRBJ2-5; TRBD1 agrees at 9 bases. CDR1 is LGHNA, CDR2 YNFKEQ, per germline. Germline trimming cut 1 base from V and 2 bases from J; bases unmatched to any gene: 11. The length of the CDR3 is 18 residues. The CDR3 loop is CASSQGRGRTGVQETQYF. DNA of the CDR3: TGTGCCAGCAGCCAAGGGAGGGGACGGACAGGGGTTCAAGAGACCCAGTACTTC.

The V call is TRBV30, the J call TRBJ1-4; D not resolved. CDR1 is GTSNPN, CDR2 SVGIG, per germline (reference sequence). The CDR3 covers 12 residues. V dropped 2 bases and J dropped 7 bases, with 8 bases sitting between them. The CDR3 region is CAWSWRSEKLFF. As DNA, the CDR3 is TGTGCCTGGAGTTGGAGAAGTGAAAAACTGTTTTTT.

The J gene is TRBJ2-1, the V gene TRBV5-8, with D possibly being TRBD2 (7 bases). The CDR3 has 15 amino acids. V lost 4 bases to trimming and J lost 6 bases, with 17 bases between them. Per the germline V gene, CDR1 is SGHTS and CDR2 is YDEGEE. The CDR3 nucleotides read TGTGCCAGCAGCGGCCGGGGGCGGGGGTTCAATGAGCAGTTCTTC. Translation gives CASSGRGRGFNEQFF.

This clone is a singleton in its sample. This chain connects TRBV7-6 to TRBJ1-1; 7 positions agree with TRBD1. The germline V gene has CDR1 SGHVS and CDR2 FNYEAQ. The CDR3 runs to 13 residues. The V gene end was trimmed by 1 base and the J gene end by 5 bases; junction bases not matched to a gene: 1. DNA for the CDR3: TGTGCCAGCAGCTTAGGACAGGGTACTGAAGCTTTCTTT. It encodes CASSLGQGTEAFF.

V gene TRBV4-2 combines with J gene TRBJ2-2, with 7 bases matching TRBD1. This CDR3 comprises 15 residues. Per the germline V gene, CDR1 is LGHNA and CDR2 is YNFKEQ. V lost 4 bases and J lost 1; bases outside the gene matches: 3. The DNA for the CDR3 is TGTGCCAGCAGCCTCGGGACAGTGAACACCGGGGAGCTGTTTTTT. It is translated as CASSLGTVNTGELFF.

The CDR3 coding sequence is TGTGCCAGCACCACGGACTCCCAAGAGACCCAGTACTTC. It codes for CASTTDSQETQYF. V gene TRBV2 combines with J gene TRBJ2-5, with D possibly matching TRBD2 (5 bases). The CDR3 is 13 amino acids. Trimming removed 7 bases from V and 1 base from J, with 10 bases in between. Per the germline V gene, CDR1 is SNHLY and CDR2 is FYNNEI. Supplemented by reference TRBV2 and TRBJ2-5, the full variable domain reads EPEVTQTPSHQVTQMGQEVILRCVPISNHLYFYWYRQILGQKVEFLVSFYNNEISEKSEIFDDQFSVERPDGSNFTLKIRSTKLEDSAMYFCASTTDSQETQYFGPGTRLLVL.

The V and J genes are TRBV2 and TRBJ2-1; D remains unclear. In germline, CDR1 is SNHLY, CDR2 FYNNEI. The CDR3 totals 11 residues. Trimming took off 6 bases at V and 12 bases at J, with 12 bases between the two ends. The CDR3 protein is CASRSLELQFF. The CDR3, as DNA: TGTGCCAGCAGGTCACTTGAGTTGCAGTTCTTC.

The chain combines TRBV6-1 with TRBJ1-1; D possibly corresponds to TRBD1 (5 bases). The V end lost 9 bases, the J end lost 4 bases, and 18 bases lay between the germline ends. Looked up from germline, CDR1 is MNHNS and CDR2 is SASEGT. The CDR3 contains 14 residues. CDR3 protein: CASVWGTLSTEAFF. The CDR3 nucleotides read TGTGCCAGTGTATGGGGCACACTGAGCACTGAAGCTTTCTTT.

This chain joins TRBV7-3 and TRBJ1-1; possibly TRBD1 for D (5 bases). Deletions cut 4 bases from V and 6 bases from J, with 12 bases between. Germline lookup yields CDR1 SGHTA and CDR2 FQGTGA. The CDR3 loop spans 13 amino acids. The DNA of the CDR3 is TGTGCCAGCAGCTCCGGGGGTTGGTCTGAAGCTTTCTTT. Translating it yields CASSSGGWSEAFF.

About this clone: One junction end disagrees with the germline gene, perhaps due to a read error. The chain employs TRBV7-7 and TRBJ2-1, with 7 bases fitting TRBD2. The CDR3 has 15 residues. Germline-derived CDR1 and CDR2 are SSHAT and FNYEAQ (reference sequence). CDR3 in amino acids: CASSPVGGGYNEQFF. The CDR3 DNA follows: TGTGCTAGCAGCCCAGTTGGCGGGGGATACAATGAGCAGTTCTTC.